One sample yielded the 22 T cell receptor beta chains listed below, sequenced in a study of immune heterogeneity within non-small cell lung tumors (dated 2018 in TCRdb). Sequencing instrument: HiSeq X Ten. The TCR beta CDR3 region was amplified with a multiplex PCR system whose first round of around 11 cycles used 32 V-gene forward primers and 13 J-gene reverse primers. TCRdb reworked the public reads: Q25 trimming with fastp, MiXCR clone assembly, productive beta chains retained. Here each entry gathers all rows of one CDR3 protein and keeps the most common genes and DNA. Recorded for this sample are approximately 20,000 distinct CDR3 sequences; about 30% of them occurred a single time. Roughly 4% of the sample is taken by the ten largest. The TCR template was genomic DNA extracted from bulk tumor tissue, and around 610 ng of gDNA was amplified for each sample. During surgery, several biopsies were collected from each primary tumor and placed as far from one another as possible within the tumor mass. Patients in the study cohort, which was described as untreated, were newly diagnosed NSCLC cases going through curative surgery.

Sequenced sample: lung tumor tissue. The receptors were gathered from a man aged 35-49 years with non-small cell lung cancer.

The CDR3 loop reads CASSQEGGAEAFF. CDR3 sequence (DNA): TGTGCCAGCAGCCAAGAAGGGGGGGCTGAAGCTTTCTTT. The V call is TRBV4-2, the J call TRBJ1-1; perhaps TRBD1 as D (6 bases). This CDR3 comprises 13 residues. Germline-derived CDR1 and CDR2 are LGHNA and YNFKEQ. Trimming pared 0 bases from V and 6 bases from J, leaving 8 bases between.

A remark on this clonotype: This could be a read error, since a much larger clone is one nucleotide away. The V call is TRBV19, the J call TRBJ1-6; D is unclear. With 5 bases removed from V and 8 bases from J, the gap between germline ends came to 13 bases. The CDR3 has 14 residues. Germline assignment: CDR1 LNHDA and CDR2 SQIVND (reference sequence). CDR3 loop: CASSLERVDSPLHF. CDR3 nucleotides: TGTGCCAGTAGTCTGGAAAGGGTGGATTCACCCCTCCACTTT.

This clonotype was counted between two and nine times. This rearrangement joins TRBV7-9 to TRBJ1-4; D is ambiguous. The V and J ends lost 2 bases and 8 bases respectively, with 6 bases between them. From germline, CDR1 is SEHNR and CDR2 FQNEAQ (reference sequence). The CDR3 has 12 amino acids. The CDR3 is CASSLQREKLFF. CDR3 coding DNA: TGTGCCAGCAGCTTACAGCGGGAAAAACTGTTTTTT.

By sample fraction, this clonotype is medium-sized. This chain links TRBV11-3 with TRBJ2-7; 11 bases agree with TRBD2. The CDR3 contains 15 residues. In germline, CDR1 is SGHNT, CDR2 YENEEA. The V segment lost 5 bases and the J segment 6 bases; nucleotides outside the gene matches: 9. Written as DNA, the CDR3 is TGTGCCAGCAGCGTACGAACTAGCGGGAGTTCCGAGCAGTACTTC. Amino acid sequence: CASSVRTSGSSEQYF.

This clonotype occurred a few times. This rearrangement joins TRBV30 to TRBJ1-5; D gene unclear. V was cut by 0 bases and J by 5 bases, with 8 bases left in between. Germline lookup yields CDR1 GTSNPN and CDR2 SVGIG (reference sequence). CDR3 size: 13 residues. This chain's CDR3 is CAWSVDFDQPQHF. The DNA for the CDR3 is TGTGCCTGGAGTGTAGATTTCGATCAGCCCCAGCATTTT.

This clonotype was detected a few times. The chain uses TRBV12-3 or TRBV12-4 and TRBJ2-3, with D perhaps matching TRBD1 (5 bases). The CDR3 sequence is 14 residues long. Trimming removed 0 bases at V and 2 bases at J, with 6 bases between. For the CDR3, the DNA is TGTGCCAGCAGTTTAGCAGGGGTCACAGATACGCAGTATTTT. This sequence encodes CASSLAGVTDTQYF.

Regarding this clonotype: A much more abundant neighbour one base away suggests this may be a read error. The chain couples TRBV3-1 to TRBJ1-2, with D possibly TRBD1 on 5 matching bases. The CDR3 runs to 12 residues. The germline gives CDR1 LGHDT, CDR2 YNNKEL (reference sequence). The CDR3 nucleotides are TGTGCCAGAAGCCAGAGGGGCTATGGCTACACCTTC. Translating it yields CARSQRGYGYTF.

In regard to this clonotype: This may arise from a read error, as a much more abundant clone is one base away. The CDR3 here is CATRRDDRLSGNTIYF. The CDR3 region has the DNA TGTGCCACCAGGAGAGATGACAGACTCTCTGGAAACACCATATATTTT. V and J are TRBV15 and TRBJ1-3, with a possible D match to TRBD1 (5 bases). Per germline, CDR1 LNHNV and CDR2 YYDKDF (reference sequence). The length of the CDR3 is 16 residues.

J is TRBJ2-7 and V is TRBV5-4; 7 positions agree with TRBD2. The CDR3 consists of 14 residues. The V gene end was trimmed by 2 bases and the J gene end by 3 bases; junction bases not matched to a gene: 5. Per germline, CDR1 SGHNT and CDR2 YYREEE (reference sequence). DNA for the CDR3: TGTGCCAGCAGCTTAGGTGGGGGGGACTACGAGCAGTACTTC. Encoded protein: CASSLGGGDYEQYF.

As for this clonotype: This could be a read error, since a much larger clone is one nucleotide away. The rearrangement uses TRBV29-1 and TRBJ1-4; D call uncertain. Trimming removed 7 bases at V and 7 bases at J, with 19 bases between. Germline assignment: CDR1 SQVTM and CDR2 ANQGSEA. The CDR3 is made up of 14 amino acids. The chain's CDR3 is CSGATRARSEKLFF. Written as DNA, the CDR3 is TGCAGCGGTGCGACACGGGCCCGTAGTGAAAAACTGTTTTTT.

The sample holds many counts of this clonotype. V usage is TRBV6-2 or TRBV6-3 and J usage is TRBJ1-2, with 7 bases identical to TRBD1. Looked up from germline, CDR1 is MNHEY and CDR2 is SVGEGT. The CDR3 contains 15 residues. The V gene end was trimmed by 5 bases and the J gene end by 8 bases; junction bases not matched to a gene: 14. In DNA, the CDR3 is TGTGCCAGCAGTCCAACTACGAGACAGGGCAGCGGCTACACCTTC. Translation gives CASSPTTRQGSGYTF.

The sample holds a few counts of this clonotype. CDR3 protein: CASSLPGQGAFEQFF. The CDR3 DNA is TGTGCCAGCAGCTTACCGGGACAGGGGGCGTTTGAGCAGTTCTTC. This chain joins TRBV13 and TRBJ2-1; 12 nucleotides line up with TRBD1. The germline gives CDR1 PRHDT, CDR2 FYEKMQ (reference sequence). The V segment lost 2 bases and the J segment 9 bases; nucleotides outside the gene matches: 5. CDR3 length: 15 residues.

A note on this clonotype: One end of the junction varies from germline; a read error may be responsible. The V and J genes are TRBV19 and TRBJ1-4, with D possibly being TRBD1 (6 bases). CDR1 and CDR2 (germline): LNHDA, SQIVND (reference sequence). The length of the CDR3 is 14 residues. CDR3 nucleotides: TGTGCCTGTAGTATTTCAGGGGTGGGCGAAAAACTGTTTTTT. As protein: CACSISGVGEKLFF.

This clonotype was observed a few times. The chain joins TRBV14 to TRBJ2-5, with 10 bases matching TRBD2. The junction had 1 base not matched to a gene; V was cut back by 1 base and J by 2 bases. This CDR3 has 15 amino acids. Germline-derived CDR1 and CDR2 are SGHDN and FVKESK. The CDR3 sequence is CASSQASGGQETQYF. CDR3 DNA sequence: TGTGCCAGCAGCCAAGCTAGCGGGGGACAAGAGACCCAGTACTTC.

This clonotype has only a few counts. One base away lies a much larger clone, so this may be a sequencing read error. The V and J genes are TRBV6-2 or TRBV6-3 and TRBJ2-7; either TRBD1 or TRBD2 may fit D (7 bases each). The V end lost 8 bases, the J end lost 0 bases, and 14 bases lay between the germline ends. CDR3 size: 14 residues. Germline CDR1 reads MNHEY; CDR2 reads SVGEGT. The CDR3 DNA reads TGTGCCAGCCTCAGGGGGGGAGGCTCCTACGAGCAGTACTTC. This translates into CASLRGGGSYEQYF.

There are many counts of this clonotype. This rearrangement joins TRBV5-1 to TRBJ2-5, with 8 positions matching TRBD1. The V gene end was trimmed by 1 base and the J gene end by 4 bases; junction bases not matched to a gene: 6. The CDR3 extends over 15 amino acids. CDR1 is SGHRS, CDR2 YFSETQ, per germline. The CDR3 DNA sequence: TGCGCCAGCAGCTTGATGGACAGGGTGGTAGAGACCCAGTACTTC. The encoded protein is CASSLMDRVVETQYF.

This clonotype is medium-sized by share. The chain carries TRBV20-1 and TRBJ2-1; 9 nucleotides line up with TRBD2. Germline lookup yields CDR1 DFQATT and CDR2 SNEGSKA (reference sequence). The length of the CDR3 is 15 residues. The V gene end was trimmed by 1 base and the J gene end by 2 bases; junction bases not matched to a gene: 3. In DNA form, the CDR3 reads TGCAGTGCTAGAGGCGCTAGCGGGACCTACAATGAGCAGTTCTTC. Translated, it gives CSARGASGTYNEQFF.

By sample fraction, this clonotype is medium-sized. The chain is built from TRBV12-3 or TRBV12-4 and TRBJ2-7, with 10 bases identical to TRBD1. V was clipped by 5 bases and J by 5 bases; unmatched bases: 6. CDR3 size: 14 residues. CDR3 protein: CASSLSGTGDEQYF. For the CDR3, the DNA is TGTGCCAGCAGTCTCTCTGGGACAGGGGACGAGCAGTACTTC.

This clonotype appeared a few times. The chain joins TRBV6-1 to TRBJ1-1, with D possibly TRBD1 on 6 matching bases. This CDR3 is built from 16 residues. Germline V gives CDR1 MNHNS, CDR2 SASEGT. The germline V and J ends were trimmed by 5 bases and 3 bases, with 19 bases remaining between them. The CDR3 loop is CASSTLRGARDTEAFF. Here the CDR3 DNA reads TGTGCCAGCAGTACCCTCCGGGGGGCGCGAGACACTGAAGCTTTCTTT.

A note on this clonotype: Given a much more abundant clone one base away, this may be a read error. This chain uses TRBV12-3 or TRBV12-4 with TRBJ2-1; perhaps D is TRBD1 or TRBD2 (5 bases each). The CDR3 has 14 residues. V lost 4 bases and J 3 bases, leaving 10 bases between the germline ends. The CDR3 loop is CASSWDPIYNEQFF. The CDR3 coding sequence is TGTGCCAGCAGTTGGGACCCCATCTACAATGAGCAGTTCTTC.

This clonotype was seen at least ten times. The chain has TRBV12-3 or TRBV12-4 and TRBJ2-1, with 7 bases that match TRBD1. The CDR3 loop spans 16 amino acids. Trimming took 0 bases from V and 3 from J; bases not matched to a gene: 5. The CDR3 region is CASSLAYDRVYNEQFF. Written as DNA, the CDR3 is TGTGCCAGCAGTTTAGCATATGACAGGGTCTACAATGAGCAGTTCTTC.

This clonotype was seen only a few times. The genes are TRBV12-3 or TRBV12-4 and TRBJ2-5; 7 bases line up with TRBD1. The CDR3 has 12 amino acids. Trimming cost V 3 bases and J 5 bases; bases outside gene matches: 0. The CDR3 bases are TGTGCCAGCAGTTTGACAGGGGAGACCCAGTACTTC. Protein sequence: CASSLTGETQYF.